Each of the 24 T cell receptor beta chains below was sequenced from the same sample in a study of blood T cell repertoires in COVID-19. TCRdb keeps only in-frame clones here, not all; method: immunoSEQ multiplex PCR. The sample has about 170,000 clones; approximately 80% are singletons. The sample comprised peripheral blood. The receptors originated from a woman of 80 years or more with acute or convalescent COVID-19.

The chain recombines TRBV5-1 with TRBJ2-5; 10 bases match TRBD2. This CDR3 spans 17 amino acids. V shed 4 bases, J shed 2 bases, and the junction held 11 bases outside the gene matches. Germline V gene sequence: CDR1 SGHRS, CDR2 YFSETQ. The CDR3 nucleotides read TGCGCCAGCAGCCGGGGCCGACTAGCGGGTAAACAAGAGACCCAGTACTTC. This codes for CASSRGRLAGKQETQYF. The variable domain in full, with the rest retrieved from reference TRBV5-1 and TRBJ2-5, is KAGVTQTPRYLIKTRGQQVTLSCSPISGHRSVSWYQQTPGQGLQFLFEYFSETQRNKGNFPGRFSGRQFSNSRSEMNVSTLELGDSALYLCASSRGRLAGKQETQYFGPGTRLLVL.

J is TRBJ2-7 and V is TRBV28; D might be TRBD2 (5 bases). Trimming cost V 5 bases and J 7 bases, with 9 bases left between them. The CDR3 runs to 11 residues. Germline CDR1 and CDR2: MDHEN and SYDVKM. The CDR3 loop reads CASSTRGEQYF. In DNA form, the CDR3 reads TGTGCCAGCAGTACCCGGGGTGAGCAGTACTTC.

CDR3 coding DNA: TGTGCCAGCAGCGTCCGAGCAGGGTACTTCTCTGGAAACACCATATATTTT. Its translation: CASSVRAGYFSGNTIYF. The V gene is TRBV9, the J gene TRBJ1-3, with a weak D call TRBD1 (5 bases). Trimming left V 2 bases short and J 0 bases short, with 15 bases between. The CDR3 extends over 17 amino acids. Germline assignment: CDR1 SGDLS and CDR2 YYNGEE.

The rearrangement links TRBV7-9 to TRBJ2-7; weak D call: TRBD1 (6 bases). The CDR3 extends over 14 amino acids. In germline, CDR1 is SEHNR, CDR2 FQNEAQ (reference sequence). Trimming shortened V by 4 bases and J by 2 bases, and 12 bases separated the two germline ends. The CDR3 is CASSSTQGTYEQYF. The CDR3 DNA reads as TGTGCCAGCAGCTCCACACAGGGAACCTACGAGCAGTACTTC.

This rearrangement joins TRBV11-2 to TRBJ2-1; 8 bases are shared with TRBD2. In germline, CDR1 is SGHAT, CDR2 FQNNGV. The CDR3 is 15 residues long. With V trimmed by 3 bases and J by 4 bases, 5 bases remained unmatched. The CDR3 DNA reads as TGTGCCAGCAGCTTGGGGCTAGCGGGTTACAATGAGCAGTTCTTC. The encoded protein is CASSLGLAGYNEQFF. The full variable domain, its missing parts supplied by reference TRBV11-2 and TRBJ2-1, is EAGVAQSPRYKIIEKRQSVAFWCNPISGHATLYWYQQILGQGPKLLIQFQNNGVVDDSQLPKDRFSAERLKGVDSTLKIQPAKLEDSAVYLCASSLGLAGYNEQFFGPGTRLTVL.

The chain uses TRBV19 and TRBJ2-2; possible D gene TRBD2, 6 bases. Trimming took 8 bases from V and 4 from J, leaving 14 bases between them. The germline gives CDR1 LNHDA, CDR2 SQIVND (reference sequence). CDR3 length equals 14 residues. In DNA, the CDR3 is TGTGCCAGTCATCCTCCCGGGGGCACCGGGGAGCTGTTTTTT. This gives the protein CASHPPGGTGELFF.

The J gene is TRBJ2-1, the V gene TRBV19; TRBD2 aligns across 13 bases. Per germline, CDR1 LNHDA and CDR2 SQIVND (reference sequence). V shed 4 bases and J 5 bases; nucleotides not matched to a gene: 5. The CDR3 covers 16 residues. Here the CDR3 DNA reads TGTGCCAGTAGTAGCCCACTAGCGGGAGGGAACAATGAGCAGTTCTTC. It is translated as CASSSPLAGGNNEQFF.

In regard to this clone: A read error may produce the germline difference seen at one junction end. This chain joins TRBV6-5 and TRBJ1-5; D may be TRBD1 (6 bases). Germline CDR1 is MNHEY and CDR2 is SVGAGI. The CDR3 loop spans 14 amino acids. This CDR3 reads CASSHSGEGQPQHF. DNA of the CDR3: TGTGCCAGCAGTCACTCAGGGGAGGGTCAGCCCCAGCATTTT.

On this clone itself: The same CDR3 arises from other DNA sequences in this sample as well. This chain joins TRBV5-1 and TRBJ2-3; D is unclear. The germline V gene has CDR1 SGHRS and CDR2 YFSETQ. The CDR3 runs to 13 residues. V lost 3 bases and J 3 bases, leaving 8 bases between the germline ends. As DNA, the CDR3 is TGCGCCAGCAGCTCCTCCTCTACAGATACGCAGTATTTT. This translates into CASSSSSTDTQYF.

The V gene is TRBV6-5, the J gene TRBJ2-1; TRBD2 aligns across 8 bases. With V trimmed by 5 bases and J by 3 bases, 6 bases remained unmatched. Germline V gene lookup returns CDR1 MNHEY and CDR2 SVGAGI. The CDR3 contains 15 residues. Written as DNA, the CDR3 is TGTGCCAGCAGTCCCGGGACTAGGGTCTACAATGAGCAGTTCTTC. Protein: CASSPGTRVYNEQFF.

V usage is TRBV5-1 and J usage is TRBJ2-7; tentatively, D is TRBD2 (7 bases). V lost 3 bases to trimming and J lost 2 bases, with 12 bases between them. Per germline, CDR1 SGHRS and CDR2 YFSETQ. The CDR3 contains 14 residues. The CDR3 nucleotides read TGCGCCAGCAGCTGGGAGGGGGAAGCCTACGAGCAGTACTTC. Translated: CASSWEGEAYEQYF.

The chain joins TRBV2 to TRBJ2-5, with D maybe TRBD2 (5 bases). Trimming removed 2 bases at V and 5 bases at J, with 9 bases between. From germline, CDR1 is SNHLY and CDR2 FYNNEI. The CDR3 consists of 13 residues. CDR3 DNA: TGTGCCAGCAGTGAAATAGCGCGTGAGACCCAGTACTTC. Amino acids: CASSEIARETQYF.

The chain links TRBV11-2 to TRBJ2-7, with 7 bases lining up with TRBD2. After removal of 5 bases from V and 2 bases from J, the junction contained 15 bases not matched to a gene. Germline CDR1 reads SGHAT; CDR2 reads FQNNGV. The CDR3 consists of 17 residues. Written as DNA, the CDR3 is TGTGCCAGCAGCCCAGCGTTTAGCGGAGGGAGGGCCTACGAGCAGTACTTC. Translated: CASSPAFSGGRAYEQYF.

The sample holds one count of this clone. The chain recombines TRBV13 with TRBJ2-7; D remains ambiguous. The germline V gene encodes CDR1 PRHDT and CDR2 FYEKMQ (reference sequence). The CDR3 is 16 amino acids. Deletions cut 3 bases from V and 3 bases from J, with 18 bases between. CDR3 coding DNA: TGTGCCAGCAGCTTCGGTCGGGTGGGTACGGTCTACGAGCAGTACTTC. It is translated as CASSFGRVGTVYEQYF.

This clone has just one count. The rearrangement joins TRBV2 to TRBJ2-1; perhaps TRBD1 as D (6 bases). V dropped 8 bases and J dropped 9 bases, with 14 bases sitting between them. This CDR3 is 12 amino acids long. Germline loops: CDR1 SNHLY, CDR2 FYNNEI. DNA for the CDR3: TGTGCCAGCGACACAGGGAGAGGTGAGCAGTTCTTC. Protein sequence: CASDTGRGEQFF.

This sequence joins TRBV29-1 and TRBJ1-1; D may be TRBD1 (6 bases). The V and J ends lost 4 bases and 2 bases respectively, with 17 bases between them. CDR3 size: 15 residues. Germline V gives CDR1 SQVTM, CDR2 ANQGSEA. The CDR3 is CSVVDSGTPNTEAFF. The CDR3 DNA reads TGCAGCGTTGTGGATTCCGGGACACCAAACACTGAAGCTTTCTTT.

This chain uses TRBV6-1 with TRBJ1-1; 7 bases are shared with TRBD1. Germline V gives CDR1 MNHNS, CDR2 SASEGT. The CDR3 has 15 residues. V was pared by 3 bases and J by 11 bases, with 15 bases of the junction left unmatched. The CDR3 coding sequence is TGTGCCAGCAGTGACGCCGGGACAGCCCTTGGGGAGGCTTTCTTT. Residues: CASSDAGTALGEAFF.

The chain combines TRBV7-9 with TRBJ2-1, with 9 positions matching TRBD1. With V trimmed by 1 base and J by 6 bases, 7 bases remained unmatched. CDR1 is SEHNR, CDR2 FQNEAQ, per germline (reference sequence). The CDR3 runs to 16 residues. The CDR3 sequence: CASSLGDRVRPNEQFF. The CDR3 DNA is TGTGCCAGCAGCTTAGGGGACAGGGTCCGCCCCAATGAGCAGTTCTTC.

This clone was seen a few times. CDR3 sequence (DNA): TGTGCCAGCAGTTACTCGAGCGCGGGGGATTCACCCCTCCACTTT. Protein: CASSYSSAGDSPLHF. V is TRBV6-5 and J is TRBJ1-6; D possibly corresponds to TRBD1 (5 bases). V lost 0 bases, J lost 8 bases, and 11 bases lay in between. This CDR3 comprises 15 residues. Germline assignment: CDR1 MNHEY and CDR2 SVGAGI.

This clone has more than one count but fewer than ten. Distinct nucleotide sequences in the sample also encode this CDR3. The rearrangement joins TRBV7-2 to TRBJ1-1, with D perhaps TRBD1 (5 bases). Germline lookup yields CDR1 SGHTA and CDR2 FQGNSA. Trimming took off 4 bases at V and 2 bases at J, with 8 bases between the two ends. CDR3 length: 13 amino acids. CDR3 nucleotides: TGTGCCAGCAGCTCCCAGGGTAACACTGAAGCTTTCTTT. Its protein is CASSSQGNTEAFF.

This clone was seen once. The chain carries TRBV30 and TRBJ2-6, with TRBD1 matching 8 bases. The CDR3 covers 14 residues. The V segment lost 8 bases and the J segment 2 bases; nucleotides outside the gene matches: 5. Germline CDR1 GTSNPN, CDR2 SVGIG (reference sequence). Here the CDR3 reads CAGIQGAGANVLTF. The CDR3 coding sequence is TGTGCCGGAATACAGGGGGCTGGGGCCAACGTCCTGACTTTC.

This clone showed up just a few times. The rearrangement links TRBV29-1 to TRBJ2-7, with 7 bases identical to TRBD2. This CDR3 has 13 residues. With 4 bases clipped from V and 2 bases from J, the junction kept 5 bases outside the gene matches. CDR1 and CDR2 (germline): SQVTM, ANQGSEA. The CDR3 sequence: CSVGLAEAYEQYF. CDR3 DNA: TGCAGCGTTGGTCTAGCGGAGGCCTACGAGCAGTACTTC.

The chain is built from TRBV15 and TRBJ2-1; D ambiguous. CDR1 LNHNV and CDR2 YYDKDF come from the germline V gene (reference sequence). The CDR3 extends over 14 amino acids. V lost 2 bases and J 2 bases, leaving 7 bases between the germline ends. This chain's CDR3 is CATSRSSAYNEQFF. As DNA, the CDR3 is TGTGCCACCAGCAGATCATCGGCCTACAATGAGCAGTTCTTC.

CDR3 nucleotides: TGTGCCAGTAGTGTTTCCAATTCCCGGACAGCCGAGTATGGCTACACCTTC. Its translation is CASSVSNSRTAEYGYTF. The chain has TRBV19 and TRBJ1-2; maybe TRBD1 (6 bases). Germline loops: CDR1 LNHDA, CDR2 SQIVND (reference sequence). The CDR3 is 17 residues long. V was pared by 5 bases and J by 5 bases, with 24 bases between.